This T cell receptor beta chain came from a study of blood T cell repertoires in COVID-19. Study-level background: Samples taken during acute and convalescent COVID-19 were collected in the United States, Italy and Spain.

About this clone itself: It is unclear where the CDR3 begins or ends on the DNA, so no DNA is shown, and the CDR3 is as TCRdb lists it.

Germline V lookup: CDR1 SNHLY, CDR2 FYNNEI. The CDR3 contains 13 residues when both ends are counted. Original methodology: Quantification of nucleated cells was approximated via reference gene primer amplification. TCRdb keeps only in-frame clones here, not all; method: immunoSEQ multiplex PCR. V and J calls and clone size come straight from that table; D and trimming were deduced from the DNA. This table has 65,000 to 95,000 clones, roughly 87% appearing once. V is TRBV2 and J is TRBJ2-1; the tabulated D call, TRBD1, remains unverified against the DNA. The receptor's source is a man in his 70s with acute or convalescent COVID-19. Sequencing was done on a sample of peripheral blood. CDR3 region: CASSVGAGTGTLF.